This T cell receptor beta chain appears in the sequencing data of a study of spatial heterogeneity in lung cancer. General study findings and limits: Within tumors, counts of expanded alpha and beta TCRs tracked tumor mutation counts.

This CDR3 has 13 residues. Per the germline V gene, CDR1 is SNHLY and CDR2 is FYNNEI. The germline V and J ends were trimmed by 6 bases and 6 bases, with 14 bases remaining between them. Comment on this clonotype: Its matching antigen is unknown.

Time point denoted: sample taken at primary tumor resection. The authors sequenced whole RNA from tumor, nontumor lung or frozen PBMC without sorting. Each CDR3 protein gets one entry after TCRdb re-called the 5' RACE reads with MiXCR. In the table there are about 9,800 distinct CDR3 sequences, around half of which are singletons. The receptor's source is a female donor with early-stage non-small cell lung cancer. Sample: lung tumor tissue, taken at surgery. The V call is TRBV2, the J call TRBJ1-2; no clear D. The CDR3 here is CASSLGQVDGYTF. DNA of the CDR3: TGTGCCAGCAGCCTTGGGCAGGTGGATGGCTACACCTTC.